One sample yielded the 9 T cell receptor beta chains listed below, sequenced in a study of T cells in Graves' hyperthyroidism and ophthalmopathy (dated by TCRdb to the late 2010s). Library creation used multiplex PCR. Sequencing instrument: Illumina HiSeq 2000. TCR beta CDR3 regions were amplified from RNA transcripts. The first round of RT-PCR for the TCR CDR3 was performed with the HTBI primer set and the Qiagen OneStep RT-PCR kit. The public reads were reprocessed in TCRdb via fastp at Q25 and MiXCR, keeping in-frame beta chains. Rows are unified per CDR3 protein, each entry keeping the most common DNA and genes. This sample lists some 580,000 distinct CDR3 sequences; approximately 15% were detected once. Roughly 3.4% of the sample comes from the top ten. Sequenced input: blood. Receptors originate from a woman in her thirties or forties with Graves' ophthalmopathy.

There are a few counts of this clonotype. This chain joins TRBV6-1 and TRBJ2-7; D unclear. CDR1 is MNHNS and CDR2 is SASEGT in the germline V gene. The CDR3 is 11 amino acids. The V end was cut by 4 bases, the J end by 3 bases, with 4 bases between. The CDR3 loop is CASSVLYEQYF. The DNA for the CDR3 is TGTGCCAGCAGTGTTCTCTACGAGCAGTACTTC.

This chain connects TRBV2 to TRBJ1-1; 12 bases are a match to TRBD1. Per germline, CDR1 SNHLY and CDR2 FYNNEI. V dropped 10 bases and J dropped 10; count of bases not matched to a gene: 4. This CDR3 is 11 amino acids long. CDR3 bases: TGTGCCACCGGGACAGGGGGCAGAGCTTTCTTT. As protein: CATGTGGRAFF.

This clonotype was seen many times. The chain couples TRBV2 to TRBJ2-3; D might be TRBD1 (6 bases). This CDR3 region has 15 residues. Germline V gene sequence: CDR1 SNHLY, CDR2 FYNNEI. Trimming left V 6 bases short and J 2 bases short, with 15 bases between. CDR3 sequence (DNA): TGTGCCAGCAGGGAACAGGGAGTAGACACAGATACGCAGTATTTT. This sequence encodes CASREQGVDTDTQYF.

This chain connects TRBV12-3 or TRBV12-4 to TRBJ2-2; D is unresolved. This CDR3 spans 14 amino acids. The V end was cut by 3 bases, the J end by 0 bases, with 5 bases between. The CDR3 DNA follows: TGTGCCAGCAGTTTTTCCGCGAACACCGGGGAGCTGTTTTTT. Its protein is CASSFSANTGELFF.

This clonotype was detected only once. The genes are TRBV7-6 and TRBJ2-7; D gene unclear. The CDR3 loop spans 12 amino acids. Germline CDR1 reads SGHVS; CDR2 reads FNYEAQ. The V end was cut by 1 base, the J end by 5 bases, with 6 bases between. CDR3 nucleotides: TGTGCCAGCAGCTTAGAGGAGCACGAGCAGTACTTC. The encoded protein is CASSLEEHEQYF.

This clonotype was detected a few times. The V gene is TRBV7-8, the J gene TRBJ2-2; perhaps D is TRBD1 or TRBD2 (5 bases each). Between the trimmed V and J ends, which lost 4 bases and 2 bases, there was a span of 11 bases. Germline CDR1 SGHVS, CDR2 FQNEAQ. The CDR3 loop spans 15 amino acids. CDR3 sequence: CASSSLGVNTGELFF. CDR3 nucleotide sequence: TGTGCCAGCAGCTCCTTGGGGGTAAACACCGGGGAGCTGTTTTTT.

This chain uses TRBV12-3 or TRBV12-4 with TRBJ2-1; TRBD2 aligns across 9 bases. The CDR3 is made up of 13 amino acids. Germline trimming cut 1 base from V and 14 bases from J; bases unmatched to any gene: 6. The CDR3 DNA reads TGTGCCAGCAGTTTAGGAACAGGCGGGAGGGAGTTCTTC. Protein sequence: CASSLGTGGREFF.

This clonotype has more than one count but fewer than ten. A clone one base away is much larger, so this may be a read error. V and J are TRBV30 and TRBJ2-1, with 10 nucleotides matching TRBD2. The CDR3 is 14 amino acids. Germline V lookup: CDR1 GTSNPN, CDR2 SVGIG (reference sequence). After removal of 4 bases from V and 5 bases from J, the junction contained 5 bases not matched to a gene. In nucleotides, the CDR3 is TGTGCCTGGAAAGGACTAGCGGTACACAATGAGCAGTTCTTC. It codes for CAWKGLAVHNEQFF.

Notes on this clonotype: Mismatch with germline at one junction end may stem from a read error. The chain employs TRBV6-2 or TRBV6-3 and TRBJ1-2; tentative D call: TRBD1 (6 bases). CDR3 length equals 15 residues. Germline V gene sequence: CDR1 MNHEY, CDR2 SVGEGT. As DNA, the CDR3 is TGTGCCAGCAGTTACTCGGGGGGGGGCGGCTATGACTACACCTTC. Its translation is CASSYSGGGGYDYTF.